This T cell receptor beta chain was sequenced during a study of cytomegalovirus exposure and HLA in healthy donors. CDR1 and CDR2 from the germline V gene are MNHEY and SVGAGI. The CDR3 loop spans 15 amino acids. The PCR made use of 60 Vbeta and 13 Jbeta primers. Original data processing: The count from a later analysis was roughly 80 million unique TCR beta chains, some 9.9 million of them shared. TCRdb's table, derived via immunoSEQ multiplex PCR, lists solely in-frame clones and lacks some. The V and J calls and the clone size are those of that table, but D and trimming were determined from the DNA. Seen here are under 130,000 clones, 76% observed once, and the top ten hold under 13%. A note on this clone: Compared with germline, one end of the junction differs, possibly owing to a read error.

V and J are TRBV6-5 and TRBJ1-4, with TRBD1 identical over 9 bases. The TCR sequence derives from a woman aged 18-29 years in good health and CMV-seropositive. The sequenced sample consisted of PBMCs. The CDR3 here is CASSYWGQGNEKLFF. The DNA for the CDR3 is TGTGCCAGCAGCTACTGGGGACAGGGAAATGAAAAACTGTTTTTT.